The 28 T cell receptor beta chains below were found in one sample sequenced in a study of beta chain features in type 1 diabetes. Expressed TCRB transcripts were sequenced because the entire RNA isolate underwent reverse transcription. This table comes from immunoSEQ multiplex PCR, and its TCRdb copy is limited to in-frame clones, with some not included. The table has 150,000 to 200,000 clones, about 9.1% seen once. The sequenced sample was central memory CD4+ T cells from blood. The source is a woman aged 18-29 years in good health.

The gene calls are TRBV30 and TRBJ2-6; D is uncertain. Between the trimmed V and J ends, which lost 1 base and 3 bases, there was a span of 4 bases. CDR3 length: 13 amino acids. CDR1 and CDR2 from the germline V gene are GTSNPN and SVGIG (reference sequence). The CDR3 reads CAWSAHGANVLTF. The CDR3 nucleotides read TGTGCCTGGAGTGCCCATGGGGCCAACGTCCTGACTTTC.

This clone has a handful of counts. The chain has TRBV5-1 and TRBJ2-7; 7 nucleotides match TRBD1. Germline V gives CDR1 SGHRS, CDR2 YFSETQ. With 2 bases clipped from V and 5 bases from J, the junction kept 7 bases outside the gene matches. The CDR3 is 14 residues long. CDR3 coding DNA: TGCGCCAGCAGCTTTACAGGGGTTAATGACGAGCAGTACTTC. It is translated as CASSFTGVNDEQYF.

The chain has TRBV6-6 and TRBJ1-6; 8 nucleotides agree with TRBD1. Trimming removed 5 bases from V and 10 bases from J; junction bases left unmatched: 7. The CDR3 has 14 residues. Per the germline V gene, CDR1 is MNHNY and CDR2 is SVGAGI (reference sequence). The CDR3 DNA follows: TGTGCCAGCAGTAGGGGACAGGTATACTCACCCCTCCACTTT. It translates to CASSRGQVYSPLHF.

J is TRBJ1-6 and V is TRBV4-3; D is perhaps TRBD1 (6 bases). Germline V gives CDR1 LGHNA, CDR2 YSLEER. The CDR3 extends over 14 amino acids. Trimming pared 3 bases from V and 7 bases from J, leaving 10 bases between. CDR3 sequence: CASSQGAKNSPLHF. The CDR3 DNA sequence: TGCGCCAGCAGCCAGGGGGCAAAGAATTCACCCCTCCACTTT.

The CDR3 is CSEADKTQETQYF. DNA of the CDR3: TGCAGCGAAGCCGACAAGACCCAAGAGACCCAGTACTTC. The chain carries TRBV29-1 and TRBJ2-5; no firm D call. The CDR3 length is 13 residues. Germline assignment: CDR1 SQVTM and CDR2 ANQGSEA. Between the trimmed V and J ends, which lost 7 bases and 1 base, there was a span of 13 bases.

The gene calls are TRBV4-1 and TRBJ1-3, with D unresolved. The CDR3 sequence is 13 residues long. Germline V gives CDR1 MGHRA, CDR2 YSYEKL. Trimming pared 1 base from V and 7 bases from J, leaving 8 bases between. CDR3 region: CASSQVSGNTIYF. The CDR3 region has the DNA TGCGCCAGCAGCCAAGTATCCGGGAACACCATATATTTT.

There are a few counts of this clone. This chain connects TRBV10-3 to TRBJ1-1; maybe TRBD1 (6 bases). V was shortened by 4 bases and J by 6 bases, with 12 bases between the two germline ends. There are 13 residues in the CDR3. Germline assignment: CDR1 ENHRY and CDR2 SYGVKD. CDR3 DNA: TGTGCCATCAGTGGTGGGGGGGGCCCTGAAGCTTTCTTT. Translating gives CAISGGGGPEAFF.

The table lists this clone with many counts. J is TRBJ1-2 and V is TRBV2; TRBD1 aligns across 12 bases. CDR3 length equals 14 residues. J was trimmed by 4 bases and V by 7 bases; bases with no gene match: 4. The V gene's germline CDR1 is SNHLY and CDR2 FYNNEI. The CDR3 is CASTRDRGPYGYTF. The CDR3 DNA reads TGTGCCAGCACCCGGGACAGGGGGCCCTATGGCTACACCTTC.

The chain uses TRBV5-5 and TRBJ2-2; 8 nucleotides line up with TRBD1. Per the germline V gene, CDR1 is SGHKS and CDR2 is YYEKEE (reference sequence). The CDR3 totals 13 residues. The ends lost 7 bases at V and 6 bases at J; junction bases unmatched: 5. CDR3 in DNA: TGTGCCAGCGGAACACAGGGGGCCGGGGAGCTGTTTTTT. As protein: CASGTQGAGELFF.

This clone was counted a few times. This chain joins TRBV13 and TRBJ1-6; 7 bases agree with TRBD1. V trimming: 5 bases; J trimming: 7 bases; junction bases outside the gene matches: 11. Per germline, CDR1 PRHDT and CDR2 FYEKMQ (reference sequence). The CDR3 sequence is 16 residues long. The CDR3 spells CASSGRKGGENSPLHF. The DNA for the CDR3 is TGTGCCAGCAGCGGGCGTAAAGGGGGCGAGAATTCACCCCTCCACTTT.

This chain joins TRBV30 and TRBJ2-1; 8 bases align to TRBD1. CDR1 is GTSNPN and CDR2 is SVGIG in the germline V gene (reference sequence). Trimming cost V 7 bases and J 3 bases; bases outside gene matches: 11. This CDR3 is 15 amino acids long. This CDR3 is CASDKQGANYNEQFF. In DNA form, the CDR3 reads TGTGCCTCCGACAAGCAGGGGGCCAACTACAATGAGCAGTTCTTC.

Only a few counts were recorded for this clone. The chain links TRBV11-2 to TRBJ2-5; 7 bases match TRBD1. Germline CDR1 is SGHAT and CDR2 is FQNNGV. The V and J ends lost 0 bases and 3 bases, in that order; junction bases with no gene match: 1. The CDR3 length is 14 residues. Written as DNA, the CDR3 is TGTGCCAGCAGCTTAGAAGGGGGCAAAGAGACCCAGTACTTC. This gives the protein CASSLEGGKETQYF.

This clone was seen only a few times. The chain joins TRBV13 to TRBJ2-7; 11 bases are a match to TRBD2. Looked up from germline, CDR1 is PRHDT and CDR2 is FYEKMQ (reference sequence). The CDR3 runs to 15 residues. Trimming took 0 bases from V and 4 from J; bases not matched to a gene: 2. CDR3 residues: CASSLGASGRYEQYF. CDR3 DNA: TGTGCCAGCAGCTTAGGGGCTAGCGGGAGGTACGAGCAGTACTTC.

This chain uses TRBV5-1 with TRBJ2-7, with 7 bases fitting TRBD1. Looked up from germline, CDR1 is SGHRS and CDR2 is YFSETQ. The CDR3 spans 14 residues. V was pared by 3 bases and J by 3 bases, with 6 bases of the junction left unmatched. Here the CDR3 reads CASSWPGQNYEQYF. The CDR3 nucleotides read TGCGCCAGCAGCTGGCCGGGACAGAACTACGAGCAGTACTTC. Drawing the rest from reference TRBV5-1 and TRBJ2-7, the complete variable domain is KAGVTQTPRYLIKTRGQQVTLSCSPISGHRSVSWYQQTPGQGLQFLFEYFSETQRNKGNFPGRFSGRQFSNSRSEMNVSTLELGDSALYLCASSWPGQNYEQYFGPGTRLTVT.

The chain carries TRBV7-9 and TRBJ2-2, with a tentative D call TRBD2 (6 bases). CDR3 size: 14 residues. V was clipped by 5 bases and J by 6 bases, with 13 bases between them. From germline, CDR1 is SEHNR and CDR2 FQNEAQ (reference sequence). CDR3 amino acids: CASSQGTSSGELFF. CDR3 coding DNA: TGTGCCAGCAGCCAGGGTACTAGCTCCGGGGAGCTGTTTTTT.

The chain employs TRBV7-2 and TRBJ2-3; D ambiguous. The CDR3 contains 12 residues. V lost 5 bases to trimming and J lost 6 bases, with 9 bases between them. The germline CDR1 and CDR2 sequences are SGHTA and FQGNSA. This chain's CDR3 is CASSALVDTQYF. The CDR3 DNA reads TGTGCCAGCAGCGCCTTAGTTGATACGCAGTATTTT.

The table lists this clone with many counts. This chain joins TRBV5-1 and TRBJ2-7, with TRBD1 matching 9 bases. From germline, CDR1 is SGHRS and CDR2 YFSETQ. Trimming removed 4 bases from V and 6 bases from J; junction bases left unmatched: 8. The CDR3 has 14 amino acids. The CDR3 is CASSPTTTGGEQYF. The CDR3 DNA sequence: TGCGCCAGCAGCCCAACCACGACAGGGGGCGAGCAGTACTTC.

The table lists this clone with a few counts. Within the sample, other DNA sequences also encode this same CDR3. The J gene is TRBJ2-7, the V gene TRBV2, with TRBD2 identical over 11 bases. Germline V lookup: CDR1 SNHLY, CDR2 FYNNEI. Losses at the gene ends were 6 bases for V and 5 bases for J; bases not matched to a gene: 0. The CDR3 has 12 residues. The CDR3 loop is CASRLAGDEQYF. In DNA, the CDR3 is TGTGCCAGCAGACTAGCGGGGGACGAGCAGTACTTC.

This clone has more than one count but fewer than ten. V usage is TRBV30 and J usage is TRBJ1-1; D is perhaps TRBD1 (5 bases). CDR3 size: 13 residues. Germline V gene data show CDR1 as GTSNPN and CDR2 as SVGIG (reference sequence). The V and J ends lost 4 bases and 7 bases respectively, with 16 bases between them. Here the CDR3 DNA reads TGTGCCTGGACCACGGGGGGATACGGTGAAGCTTTCTTT. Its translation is CAWTTGGYGEAFF.

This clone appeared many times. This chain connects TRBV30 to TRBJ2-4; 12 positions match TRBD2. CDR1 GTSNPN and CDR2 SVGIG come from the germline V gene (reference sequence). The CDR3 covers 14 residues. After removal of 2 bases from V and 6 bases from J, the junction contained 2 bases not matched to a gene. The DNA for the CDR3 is TGTGCCTGGAGTACGGGACTAGCGGGAAACATTCAGTACTTC. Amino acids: CAWSTGLAGNIQYF.

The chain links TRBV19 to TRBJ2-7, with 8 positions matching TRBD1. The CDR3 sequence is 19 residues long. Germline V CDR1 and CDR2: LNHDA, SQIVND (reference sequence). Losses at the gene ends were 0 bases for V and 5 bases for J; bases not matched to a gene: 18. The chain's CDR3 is CASSIDAPATGRGQNEQYF. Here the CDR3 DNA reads TGTGCCAGTAGTATAGATGCCCCCGCAACGGGCAGGGGGCAAAACGAGCAGTACTTC. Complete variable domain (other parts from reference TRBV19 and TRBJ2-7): DGGITQSPKYLFRKEGQNVTLSCEQNLNHDAMYWYRQDPGQGLRLIYYSQIVNDFQKGDIAEGYSVSREKKESFPLTVTSAQKNPTAFYLCASSIDAPATGRGQNEQYFGPGTRLTVT.

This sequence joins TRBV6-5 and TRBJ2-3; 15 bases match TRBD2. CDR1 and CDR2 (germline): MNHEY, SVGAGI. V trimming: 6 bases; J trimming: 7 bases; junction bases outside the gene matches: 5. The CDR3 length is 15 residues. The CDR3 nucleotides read TGTGCCAGCAGCCGGGGACTAGCGGGGGGAAATACGCAGTATTTT. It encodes CASSRGLAGGNTQYF.

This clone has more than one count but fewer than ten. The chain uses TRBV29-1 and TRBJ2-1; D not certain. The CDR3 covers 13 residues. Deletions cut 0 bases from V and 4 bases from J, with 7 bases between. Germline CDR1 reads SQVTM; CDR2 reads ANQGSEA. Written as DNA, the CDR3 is TGCAGCGTTGAAGATCCCAGATACAATGAGCAGTTCTTC. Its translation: CSVEDPRYNEQFF.

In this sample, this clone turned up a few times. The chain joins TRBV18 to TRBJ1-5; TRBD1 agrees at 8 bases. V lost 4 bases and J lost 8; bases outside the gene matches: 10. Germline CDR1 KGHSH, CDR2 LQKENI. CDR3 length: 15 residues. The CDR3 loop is CASSLQAGGHEPQHF. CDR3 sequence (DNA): TGTGCCAGCTCACTTCAAGCAGGGGGCCATGAGCCCCAGCATTTT. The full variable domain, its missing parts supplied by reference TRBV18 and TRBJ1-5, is NAGVMQNPRHLVRRRGQEARLRCSPMKGHSHVYWYRQLPEEGLKFMVYLQKENIIDESGMPKERFSAEFPKEGPSILRIQQVVRGDSAAYFCASSLQAGGHEPQHFGDGTRLSIL.

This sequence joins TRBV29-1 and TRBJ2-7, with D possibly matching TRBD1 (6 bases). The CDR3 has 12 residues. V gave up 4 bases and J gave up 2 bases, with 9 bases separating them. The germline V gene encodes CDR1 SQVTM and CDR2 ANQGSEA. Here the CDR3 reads CSVGTDAYEQYF. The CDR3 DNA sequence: TGCAGCGTTGGGACAGACGCCTACGAGCAGTACTTC.

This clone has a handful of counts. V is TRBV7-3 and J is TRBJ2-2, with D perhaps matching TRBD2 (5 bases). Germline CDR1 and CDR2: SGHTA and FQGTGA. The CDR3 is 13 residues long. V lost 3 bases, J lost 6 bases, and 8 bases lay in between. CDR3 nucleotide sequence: TGTGCCAGCAGCTTTACCGGGGCCGGGGAGCTGTTTTTT. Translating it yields CASSFTGAGELFF.

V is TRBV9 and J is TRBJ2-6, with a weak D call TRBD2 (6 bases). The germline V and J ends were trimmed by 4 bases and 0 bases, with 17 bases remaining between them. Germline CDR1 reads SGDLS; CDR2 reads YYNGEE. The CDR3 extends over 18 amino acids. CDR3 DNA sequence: TGTGCCAGCAGCCCCACTAGCCCTTTCTCCTCTGGGGCCAACGTCCTGACTTTC. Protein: CASSPTSPFSSGANVLTF.

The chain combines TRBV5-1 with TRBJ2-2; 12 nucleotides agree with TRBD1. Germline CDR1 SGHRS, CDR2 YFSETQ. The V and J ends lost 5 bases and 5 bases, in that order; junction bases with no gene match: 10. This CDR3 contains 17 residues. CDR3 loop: CASSRSGTGGATGELFF. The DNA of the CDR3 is TGCGCCAGCAGTCGAAGTGGGACAGGGGGCGCAACCGGGGAGCTGTTTTTT.